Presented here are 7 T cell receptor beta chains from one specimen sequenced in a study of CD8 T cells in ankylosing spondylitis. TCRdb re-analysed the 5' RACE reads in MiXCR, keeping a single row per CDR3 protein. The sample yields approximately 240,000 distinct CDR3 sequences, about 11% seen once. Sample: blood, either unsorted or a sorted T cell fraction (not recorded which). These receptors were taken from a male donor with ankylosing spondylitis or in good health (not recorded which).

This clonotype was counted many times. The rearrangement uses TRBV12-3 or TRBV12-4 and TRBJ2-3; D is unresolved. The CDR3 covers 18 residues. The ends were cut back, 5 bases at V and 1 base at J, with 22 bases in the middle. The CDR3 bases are TGTGCCAGCAGTCCCTCCGGGTCTCTTGATCCTGGCACAGATACGCAGTATTTT. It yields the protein CASSPSGSLDPGTDTQYF.

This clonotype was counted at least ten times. The CDR3 sequence is CASSYRQGAGGELFF. The CDR3 bases are TGTGCCAGCAGCTACAGACAGGGAGCGGGCGGGGAGCTGTTTTTT. V usage is TRBV3-1 and J usage is TRBJ2-2; D possibly corresponds to TRBD1 (7 bases). Germline V CDR1 and CDR2: LGHDT, YNNKEL (reference sequence). This CDR3 is built from 15 residues. With 5 bases removed from V and 7 bases from J, the gap between germline ends came to 17 bases.

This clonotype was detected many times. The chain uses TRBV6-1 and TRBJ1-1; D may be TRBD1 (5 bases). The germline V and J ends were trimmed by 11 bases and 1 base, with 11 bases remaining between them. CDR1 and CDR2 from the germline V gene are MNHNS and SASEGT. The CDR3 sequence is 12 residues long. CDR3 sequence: CAVRVRNTEAFF. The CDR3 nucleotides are TGTGCCGTCAGGGTCAGGAACACTGAAGCTTTCTTT.

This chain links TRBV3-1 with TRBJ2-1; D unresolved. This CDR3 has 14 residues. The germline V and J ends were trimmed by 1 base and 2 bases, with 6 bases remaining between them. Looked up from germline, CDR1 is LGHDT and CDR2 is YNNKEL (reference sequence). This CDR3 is CASSQAGPYNEQFF. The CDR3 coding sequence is TGTGCCAGCAGCCAAGCGGGCCCCTACAATGAGCAGTTCTTC.

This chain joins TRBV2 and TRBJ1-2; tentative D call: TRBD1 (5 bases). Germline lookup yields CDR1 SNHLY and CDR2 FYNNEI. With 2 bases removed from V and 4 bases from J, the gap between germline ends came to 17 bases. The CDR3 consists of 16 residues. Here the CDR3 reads CASSERVGTASYGYTF. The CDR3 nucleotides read TGTGCCAGCAGTGAAAGAGTAGGGACCGCCTCCTATGGCTACACCTTC.

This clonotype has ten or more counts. The CDR3 reads CASSLRQTYNEQFF. In DNA form, the CDR3 reads TGTGCCAGCAGCTTAAGGCAGACCTACAATGAGCAGTTCTTC. V usage is TRBV5-6 and J usage is TRBJ2-1; D is undetermined. The CDR3 runs 14 residues. Germline V gene sequence: CDR1 SGHDT, CDR2 YYEEEE. Trimming shortened V by 2 bases and J by 2 bases, and 8 bases separated the two germline ends.

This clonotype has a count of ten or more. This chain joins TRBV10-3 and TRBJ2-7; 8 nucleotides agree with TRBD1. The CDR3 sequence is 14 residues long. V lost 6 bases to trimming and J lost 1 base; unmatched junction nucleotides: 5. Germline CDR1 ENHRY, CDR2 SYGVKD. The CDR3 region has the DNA TGTGCCATCAGGGACAGGGAGTTTTCCTACGAGCAGTACTTC. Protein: CAIRDREFSYEQYF.